The sequence of this TCR beta chain was determined in a study of CD8+ T cells in alopecia areata. In germline, CDR1 is SGHRS, CDR2 YFSETQ. The CDR3 loop spans 12 amino acids. Trimming pared 6 bases from V and 3 bases from J, leaving 8 bases between. cDNA reverse transcribed from extracted RNA served as the sequencing template. Sequencing used immunoSEQ multiplex PCR; TCRdb keeps in-frame clones, though not all of them. The repertoire holds approximately 150,000 clones, with around 57% as singletons. The sample comprised CD4+ T cells sorted from blood. The chain uses TRBV5-1 and TRBJ2-3; no clear D. The TCR was taken from a human donor in good health. CDR3 coding DNA: TGCGCCAGCATCGGGTGGACAGATACGCAGTATTTT. Protein: CASIGWTDTQYF.